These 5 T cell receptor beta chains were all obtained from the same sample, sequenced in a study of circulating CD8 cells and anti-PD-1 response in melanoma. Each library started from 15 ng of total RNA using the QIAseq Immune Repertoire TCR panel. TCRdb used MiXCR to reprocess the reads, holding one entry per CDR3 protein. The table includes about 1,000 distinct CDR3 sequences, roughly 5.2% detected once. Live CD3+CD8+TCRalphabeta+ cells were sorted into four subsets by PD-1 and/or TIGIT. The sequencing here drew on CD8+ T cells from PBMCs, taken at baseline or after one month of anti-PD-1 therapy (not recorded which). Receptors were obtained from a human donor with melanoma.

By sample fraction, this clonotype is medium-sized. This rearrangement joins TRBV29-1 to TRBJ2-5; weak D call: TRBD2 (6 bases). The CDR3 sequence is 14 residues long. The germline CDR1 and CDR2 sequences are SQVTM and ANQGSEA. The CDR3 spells CSDLEWRDQETQYF. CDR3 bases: TGCAGTGACTTAGAATGGAGGGACCAAGAGACCCAGTACTTC.

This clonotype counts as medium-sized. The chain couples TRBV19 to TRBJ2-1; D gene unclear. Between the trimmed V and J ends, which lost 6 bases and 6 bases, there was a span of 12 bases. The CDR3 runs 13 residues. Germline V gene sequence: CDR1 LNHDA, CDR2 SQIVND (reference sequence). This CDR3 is CASRSEDPNEQFF. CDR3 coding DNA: TGTGCCAGTAGGAGCGAAGACCCCAATGAGCAGTTCTTC.

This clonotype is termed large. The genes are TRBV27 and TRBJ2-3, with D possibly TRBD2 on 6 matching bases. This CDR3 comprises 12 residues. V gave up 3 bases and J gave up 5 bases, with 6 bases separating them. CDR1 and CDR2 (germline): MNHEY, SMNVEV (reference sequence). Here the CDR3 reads CASSFGGDTQYF. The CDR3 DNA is TGTGCCAGCAGTTTCGGGGGAGATACGCAGTATTTT.

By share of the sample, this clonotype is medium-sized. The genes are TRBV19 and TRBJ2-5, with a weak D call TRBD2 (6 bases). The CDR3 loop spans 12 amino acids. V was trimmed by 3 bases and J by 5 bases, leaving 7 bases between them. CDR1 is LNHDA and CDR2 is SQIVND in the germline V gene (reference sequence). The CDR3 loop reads CASSIAGETQYF. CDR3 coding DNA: TGTGCCAGTAGTATTGCGGGGGAGACCCAGTACTTC.

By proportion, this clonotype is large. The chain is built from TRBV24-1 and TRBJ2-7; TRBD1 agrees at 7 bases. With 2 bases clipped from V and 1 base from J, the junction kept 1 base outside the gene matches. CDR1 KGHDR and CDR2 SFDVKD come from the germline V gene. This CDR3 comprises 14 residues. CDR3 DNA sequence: TGTGCCACCAGTGATTCGGGACAGTCCTACGAGCAGTACTTC. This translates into CATSDSGQSYEQYF.